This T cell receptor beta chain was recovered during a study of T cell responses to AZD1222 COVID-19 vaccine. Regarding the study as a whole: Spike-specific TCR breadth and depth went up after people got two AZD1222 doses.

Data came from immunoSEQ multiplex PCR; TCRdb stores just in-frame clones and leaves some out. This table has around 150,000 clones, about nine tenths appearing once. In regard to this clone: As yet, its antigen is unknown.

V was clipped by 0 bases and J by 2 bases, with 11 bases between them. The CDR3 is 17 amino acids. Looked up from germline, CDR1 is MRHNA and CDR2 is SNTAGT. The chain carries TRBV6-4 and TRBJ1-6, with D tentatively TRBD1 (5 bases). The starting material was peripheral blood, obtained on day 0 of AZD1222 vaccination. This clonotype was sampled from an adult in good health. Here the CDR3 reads CASSDSRGITYNSPLHF. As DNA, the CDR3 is TGTGCCAGCAGTGACTCACGGGGGATCACCTATAATTCACCCCTCCACTTT.